Each of the 9 T cell receptor beta chains below was sequenced from the same sample in a study of blood T cell repertoires in COVID-19. Clones were read by immunoSEQ multiplex PCR, and TCRdb kept only the in-frame ones, dropping some. The sample includes fewer than 350,000 clones, approximately 86% seen only once; the top ten take 2% to 2.5%. Sequencing input: peripheral blood. These receptors were obtained from a woman in her 30s who had recovered from COVID-19.

This clone was picked up one time. The rearrangement links TRBV28 to TRBJ2-1, with TRBD2 matching over 8 bases. The CDR3 contains 17 residues. V dropped 5 bases and J dropped 8; count of bases not matched to a gene: 17. Germline CDR1 and CDR2: MDHEN and SYDVKM. CDR3 amino acids: CASSRSGSLVNGHEQFF. In nucleotides, the CDR3 is TGTGCCAGCAGTCGGAGCGGGAGTTTAGTTAACGGCCATGAGCAGTTCTTC.

The rearrangement links TRBV12-3 or TRBV12-4 to TRBJ2-3; TRBD2 agrees at 7 bases. The CDR3 is made up of 12 amino acids. J lost 6 bases, V lost 6 bases, and 3 bases had no gene match. As DNA, the CDR3 is TGTGCCAGCAGAGCGGGGTGGGATACGCAGTATTTT. Translation: CASRAGWDTQYF.

The rearrangement links TRBV24-1 to TRBJ2-3; 9 nucleotides match TRBD1. The CDR3 is made up of 15 amino acids. CDR1 is KGHDR, CDR2 SFDVKD, per germline. Unmatched junction bases numbered 7, after V lost 4 bases and J lost 6 bases. Here the CDR3 reads CATSDRGTGTDTQYF. For the CDR3, the DNA is TGTGCCACCAGTGACCGAGGGACAGGGACGGATACGCAGTATTTT.

This chain connects TRBV2 to TRBJ1-6; D not certain. CDR1 and CDR2 from the germline V gene are SNHLY and FYNNEI. V lost 4 bases to trimming and J lost 7 bases, with 8 bases between them. CDR3 length: 13 residues. CDR3 nucleotides: TGTGCCAGCAGTGGACTGAGGAATTCACCCCTCCACTTT. Encoded protein: CASSGLRNSPLHF.

This clone showed up just a few times. The V gene is TRBV15, the J gene TRBJ1-1; D remains unclear. CDR3 length: 16 amino acids. The V gene lost 0 bases and the J gene lost 4 bases, with 15 bases spanning the gap. CDR1 and CDR2 from the germline V gene are LNHNV and YYDKDF (reference sequence). CDR3 nucleotide sequence: TGTGCCACCAGCAGAGATGGTAGTGCCGCGAGCACTGAAGCTTTCTTT. Encoded protein: CATSRDGSAASTEAFF.

V usage is TRBV28 and J usage is TRBJ2-1, with a tentative D call TRBD1 (6 bases). The length of the CDR3 is 16 residues. Between the trimmed V and J ends, which lost 2 bases and 2 bases, there was a span of 13 bases. CDR1 is MDHEN and CDR2 is SYDVKM in the germline V gene. The CDR3 here is CASSLVWDTPYNEQFF. CDR3 coding DNA: TGTGCCAGCAGTTTAGTCTGGGACACCCCCTACAATGAGCAGTTCTTC.

The chain combines TRBV19 with TRBJ2-6; 7 bases agree with TRBD1. The V and J ends lost 5 bases and 4 bases, in that order; junction bases with no gene match: 5. The length of the CDR3 is 15 residues. The V gene's germline CDR1 is LNHDA and CDR2 SQIVND (reference sequence). In DNA, the CDR3 is TGTGCCAGTAGTCAACAGGGGCTCGGGGCCAACGTCCTGACTTTC. Its protein product is CASSQQGLGANVLTF.

The V and J genes are TRBV12-3 or TRBV12-4 and TRBJ1-5, with D unresolved. The CDR3 is made up of 13 amino acids. V shed 6 bases and J shed 5 bases, with 11 bases lying between them. CDR3 in amino acids: CASSFSLDQPQHF. In DNA form, the CDR3 reads TGTGCCAGCAGCTTTTCCCTAGATCAGCCCCAGCATTTT.

The chain is built from TRBV6-2 or TRBV6-3 and TRBJ2-1; TRBD2 matches 7 bases. J gave up 3 bases and V 4 bases, and 9 bases lay outside the gene matches. Germline V gene data show CDR1 as MNHEY and CDR2 as SVGEGT. The CDR3 extends over 16 amino acids. CDR3 in DNA: TGTGCCAGCAGTTCCCTTCCGGGAGGTGGCTACAATGAGCAGTTCTTC. Translation gives CASSSLPGGGYNEQFF.